These 7 T cell receptor beta chains originate from one sample sequenced in a study of molecular identifiers for immune sequencing clone quantification. TCRdb reprocessed the PCR reads via MiXCR and lists one record per CDR3 protein. The data contain roughly 320,000 distinct CDR3 sequences, roughly 24% of them singletons. Sequenced material: naive CD8+ T cells from blood, with Jurkat cell RNA spiked in. Subset indicated: FACS-sorted CD8+CD4-CCR7+CD45RA+ naive T cells. The origin of the receptors is a human donor in good health. Some libraries in this study had Jurkat cell RNA spiked in.

In the case of this clonotype: A much larger clone lies one base from this, so it may be a read error. The genes are TRBV28 and TRBJ2-3; maybe TRBD1 (5 bases). V lost 7 bases, J lost 0 bases, and 14 bases lay in between. CDR1 and CDR2 (germline): MDHEN, SYDVKM. This CDR3 comprises 15 residues. CDR3 coding DNA: TGTGCCAGCACCCTATGGGGCGTGAGCACAGATACGCAGTATTTT. Amino acid sequence: CASTLWGVSTDTQYF.

This clonotype has only a few counts. The J gene is TRBJ2-7, the V gene TRBV20-1; D is uncertain. Per germline, CDR1 DFQATT and CDR2 SNEGSKA (reference sequence). The CDR3 is 15 amino acids. Trimming stripped 0 bases from V and 2 bases from J, with 14 bases between. CDR3 bases: TGCAGTGCTAGAGAGGGTTTGGAGTTTCCCTACGAGCAGTACTTC. It codes for CSAREGLEFPYEQYF.

This clonotype was observed many times. The chain carries TRBV29-1 and TRBJ2-2; no definite D call. The germline V and J ends were trimmed by 6 bases and 0 bases, with 8 bases remaining between them. The CDR3 contains 13 residues. Germline assignment: CDR1 SQVTM and CDR2 ANQGSEA. This chain's CDR3 is CSVLKSNTGELFF. DNA of the CDR3: TGCAGCGTGCTAAAGTCGAACACCGGGGAGCTGTTTTTT.

As for this clonotype: A much larger clone differs by one base, so this may be a read error. This chain joins TRBV6-5 and TRBJ1-1; the D is unclear. Germline V gives CDR1 MNHEY, CDR2 SVGAGI. The CDR3 sequence is 12 residues long. CDR3: CASSSQATEAIF. The CDR3 nucleotides are TGTGCCAGCAGTTCCCAGGCCACTGAAGCTATCTTT.

This clonotype has a handful of counts. The chain has TRBV29-1 and TRBJ2-3; D is perhaps TRBD1 or TRBD2 (6 bases each). Germline assignment: CDR1 SQVTM and CDR2 ANQGSEA. V lost 7 bases, J lost 0 bases, and 23 bases lay in between. This CDR3 spans 17 amino acids. CDR3 amino acids: CSEKGVGAGPSTDTQYF. Here the CDR3 DNA reads TGCAGCGAAAAAGGAGTGGGGGCGGGACCAAGCACAGATACGCAGTATTTT.

This clonotype came up a few times. J is TRBJ2-7 and V is TRBV5-4; 7 bases are a match to TRBD2. J lost 5 bases, V lost 3 bases, and 8 bases had no gene match. CDR1 SGHNT and CDR2 YYREEE come from the germline V gene (reference sequence). This CDR3 is 14 amino acids long. CDR3 region: CASSSGLVPHEQYF. The DNA for the CDR3 is TGTGCCAGCAGCTCTGGACTAGTCCCCCACGAGCAGTACTTC.

In its sample, this clonotype was seen a few times. The J gene is TRBJ2-1, the V gene TRBV4-3; 9 positions match TRBD1. The germline gives CDR1 LGHNA, CDR2 YSLEER. V shed 0 bases, J shed 4 bases, and the junction held 13 bases outside the gene matches. This CDR3 is 19 amino acids long. CDR3 sequence: CASSQDDRGAPINYNEQFF. CDR3 nucleotide sequence: TGCGCCAGCAGCCAAGATGACAGGGGGGCCCCCATTAATTACAATGAGCAGTTCTTC.